This TCR beta chain was profiled in a study of long-term antiretroviral therapy in people with HIV. Study results and limitations: Repertoires in HIV (unlike those of controls) had narrower CDR3 length ranges.

Of note for this clone: Its antigen remains unknown.

CDR1 is GTSNPN and CDR2 is SVGIG in the germline V gene (reference sequence). The CDR3 sequence is 13 residues long. Germline trimming cut 5 bases from V and 6 bases from J; bases unmatched to any gene: 10. They ran version v3.0 of the immunoSEQ assay at survey level. The assay was immunoSEQ multiplex PCR, and TCRdb's table has in-frame clones only and misses some. The data hold some 22,000 clones, with around 81% observed a single time. The source material was unsorted PBMCs, sampled 1.6 years after starting antiretroviral therapy. This TCR was recovered from a man aged 40-50 years with HIV. The chain joins TRBV30 to TRBJ2-7, with TRBD2 matching 7 bases. CDR3 sequence (DNA): TGTGCCTGGGGGGGGGAGGGAGCCACCGAGCAGTACTTC. Translated: CAWGGEGATEQYF.